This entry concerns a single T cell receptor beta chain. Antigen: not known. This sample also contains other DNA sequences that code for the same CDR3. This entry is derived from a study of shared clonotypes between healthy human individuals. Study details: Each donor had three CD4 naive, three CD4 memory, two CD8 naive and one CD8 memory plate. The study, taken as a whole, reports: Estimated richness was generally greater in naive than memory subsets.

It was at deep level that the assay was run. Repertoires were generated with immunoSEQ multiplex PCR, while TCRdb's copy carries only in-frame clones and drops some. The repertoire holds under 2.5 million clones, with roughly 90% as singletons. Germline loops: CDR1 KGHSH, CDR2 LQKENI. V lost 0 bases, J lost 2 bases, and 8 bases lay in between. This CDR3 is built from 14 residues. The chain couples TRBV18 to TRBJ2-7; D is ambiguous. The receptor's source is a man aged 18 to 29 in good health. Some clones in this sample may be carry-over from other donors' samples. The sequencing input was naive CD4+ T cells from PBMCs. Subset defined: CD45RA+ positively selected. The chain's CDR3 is CASSPPGQPYEQYF. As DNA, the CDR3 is TGTGCCAGCTCACCACCGGGCCAGCCCTACGAGCAGTACTTC.